This T cell receptor (beta chain) comes out of a study of cytomegalovirus exposure and HLA in healthy donors (dated by TCRdb to between 2016 and 2019). For the study in its entirety: An earlier analysis of under 600 of the donors reported approximately 270 Gb of sequence data and 100 million to 140 million unique TCR beta sequences from about 200 million T cells. The study aimed to test whether cataloging public T cell receptors could reveal signatures of past pathogen exposure. All discovery cohort repertoires had been generated using a single sequencing platform. Four to six DR-DQ haplotypes were handled as single units for association and clustering, since linkage in the cohort was strong. A later analysis re-examined previously published TCR beta repertoires from 600 to 700 donors and added high-resolution HLA genotyping to investigate patterns of TCR occurrence. Across some 400 genotyped donors of the cohort, an average of approximately 220,000 unique TCR beta nucleotide sequences per donor were sequenced, and roughly 18% of those sequences were non-productive. In a later genetic analysis, genome-wide SNP genotypes for about 65% of the 666 donors were used, and that subset was treated as a discovery cohort. Of the approximately 400 genotyped donors, roughly 85% fell in the genetic ancestry cluster associated with self-reported Caucasian donors. Alongside the repertoire data, information on donor age, sex, ethnicity and CMV serostatus was compiled. To predict cytomegalovirus infection status, the study combined high-throughput TCR immunosequencing, statistical association of individual TCRs with disease status, and machine learning. An early release that covered several hundred HLA-typed donors contained around 300 gigabases of sequencing data and around 80 million unique TCR sequences. Both class I and class II loci were covered by HLA typing, at four-digit resolution. Rather than using new phenotypic data, the later analysis identified candidate immune exposures from TCR beta sequences and from how often those sequences occurred across donors. Using immunosequencing, the study profiled T cell repertoires from 500 to 800 subjects and related those repertoires to cytomegalovirus serostatus. An earlier analysis of fewer than 750 of the donors used high-throughput TCR beta sequencing to judge whether each TCR beta V gene segment behaved as functional or pseudogenic. Besides the first cohort of some 670 subjects, a separate validation cohort made up of 95 to 150 different subjects was used. Typing coverage differed by locus: A, B, C, DRB1 and DQB1 were typed in roughly 620-630 donors, DQA1 in about 560, DPA1 in over 600, and DPB1 in just under 490. On the study overall, not on this receptor specifically: Across donors, most TCR sequences were observed very rarely, whereas some public TCRs were present in many individuals. This cohort had only TCR beta chains sequenced, and the lack of alpha or paired-chain data limited which features could be detected. A later genetic analysis associated a missense DCLRE1C variant with V-gene and J-gene trimming of TCR beta chains, and an independent cohort replicated the association. In a later analysis, HLA-associated TCR beta chains were found to be more clonally expanded and to have lower generation probabilities than equally common non-associated chains. Linkage disequilibrium might explain the correlated functional status among segregating V segments, but an unknown experimental factor could not be ruled out. A cluster of highly shared sequence variants was judged likely to be a technical artifact of the sequencing pipeline. In a later analysis, the rate of TCR association differed among HLA loci, with DRB1 alleles having the most associated TCRs and HLA-C alleles having the fewest. Because some donors lacked HLA typing at each locus, the association tests relied only on the typed subset. Specific HLA alleles were associated with roughly 16,000 TCR beta sequences at a false discovery rate of 0.05 in a later analysis. In a later genetic analysis, fewer N-insertions in productive TCRs were reported among donors in an Asian-associated ancestry cluster than the 666-donor mean. The presence/absence analyses assumed that sequencing depth was roughly uniform across donors, and that assumption may not be true. Three of the identified cytomegalovirus-associated TCR beta chains were confirmed in vitro to be specific for cytomegalovirus antigens. The only immune exposure information available for the cohort was CMV serostatus. The 87-base-pair reads could not distinguish some IMGT-functional V segments, including TRBV6-2 and TRBV6-3, so those segments were excluded. When HLA alleles, especially DR and DQ, strongly co-occurred, TCR associations were difficult to assign to individual alleles. According to a later analysis, most CMV-associated TCR beta chains appeared to be HLA-restricted, and the HLA associations seemed to be driven largely by CMV exposure. Cytomegalovirus status was reported to be diagnosed by the classifier with high specificity and sensitivity in both the original and validation cohorts. The earlier analysis of about 600 of the donors excluded about 16 rarely observed V segments, including chromosome 9 orphons, because counts were too low. The authors suggested that the approach could potentially be generalized to other disease states and immunological phenotypes. A total of roughly 160 TCR beta chains were listed by the study as associated with cytomegalovirus. A further reported finding was that TCR beta sequences accurately predicted the HLA-A and HLA-B alleles for most subjects in the first cohort. In an earlier analysis of roughly 560 of the donors, most TCR beta V segments were observed in productive rearrangements about 87% or about 30% of the time, broadly matching IMGT annotations. A later analysis reported that several top co-occurrence clusters appeared linked to parvovirus B19, influenza, CMV and Epstein-Barr virus.

Concerning this clone itself: Its antigen is unknown. Qualities for individual bases were not recorded, and no much larger clone is one base off.

The cohort comprised under 700 healthy bone marrow donors. At the time of sampling, every cohort member was nominally healthy, though immune exposures that went unrecorded were likely present. The donor tested CMV seropositive and was one of the 289 seropositive cohort members. Every donor gave a peripheral blood sample, and the peripheral blood mononuclear cells from that sample were used for TCR beta sequencing. Genomic DNA extraction from the blood cell samples was performed with the Qiagen DNeasy Blood Extraction Kit. Libraries were built with the immunoSEQ multiplex PCR assay. For the multiplex PCR, a mixture combining 60 forward primers for TCR Vbeta segments and 13 reverse primers for TCR Jbeta segments was used. The CDR3 region of rearranged TCR beta genes was amplified from genomic DNA with a multiplex PCR assay. On the Illumina HiSeq System, the amplified TCR beta libraries were sequenced as 87-base-pair reads. The paper's processing steps were these. Across the roughly 600 repertoires, a later analysis counted approximately 83 million unique TCR beta chains, roughly 11 million of which were shared by at least two donors. To remove PCR and sequencing errors, raw reads were error-corrected and collapsed into unique sequences using a nearest-neighbor algorithm that merged closely related sequences. To assign V, D and J gene segments, CDR3 sequences were aligned to IMGT reference sequences. For a sequence to be retained, a match of at least six nucleotides was required to both a V gene segment and a J gene segment. Rearrangements were classified as productive when the CDR3 lacked stop codons and remained in frame with V and J, and all other rearrangements were classified as non-productive. Following IMGT convention, CDR3 was defined as the stretch from the second conserved V-encoded cysteine to the conserved J-encoded phenylalanine. Sequences without an unambiguous match to a single V gene segment were excluded from the earlier analysis of 587 of the donors. An earlier analysis of 550 to 650 of the donors classified V segments as functional when productive rearrangements were above 56.7% and as segregating when the standard deviation between donors was above 5%. A statistical classification framework was developed to diagnose cytomegalovirus status using the catalog of TCR beta chain sequences. V and J gene assignment, in a later analysis, came from comparing TCR nucleotide sequences with IMGT/GENE-DB human TR gene sequences. The TCRdist pipeline was used in a later analysis to assign CDR3 sequences and most-parsimonious VDJ recombination scenarios. In a later analysis, each TCR beta chain was defined by its CDR3 amino acid sequence together with its V-gene family, and reads lacking a unique V-gene family were excluded. To address suspected cross-contamination and a sequencing artifact, a later analysis removed 550 to 750 highly shared, low-generation-probability nucleotide sequences. In a later analysis, a clonal expansion index for each public chain was calculated from normalized within-repertoire ranks of inferred template counts. In a later analysis, generation probabilities were computed using a VDJ recombination model fitted to out-of-frame rearrangements, and the results were checked against IGoR. In a later analysis, hypergeometric tests were used to score TCR-TCR, TCR-HLA and TCR-CMV co-occurrence, with a repertoire-size bias correction applied to TCR pairs. False discovery rates were estimated in a later analysis by permuting HLA or CMV assignments 20 times. In a later analysis, co-occurring TCRs were grouped using DBSCAN, with TCRdist sequence similarity added in when clustering inside HLA-allele-positive subsets. Repertoires with fewer than 30,000 or more than 120,000 public chains, plus five repertoires with anomalous nucleotide sharing, were excluded from co-occurrence clustering. TCRdb took over this immuneACCESS table, retaining in-frame rearrangements with V and J assigned. Such tables are incomplete; in checked studies, under half of the missing clones stem from an unresolved V gene, and the remainder is unexplained. The V and J calls and clone size were taken over from that table, and D and trimming were inferred from the DNA. This sample comprises around 130,000 clones, around 74% of them detected only once. Clones ranked in the top ten supply 6% to 8.5% of the sample.

The germline V gene provides CDR1 SNHLY and CDR2 FYNNEI. The cysteine opens and the phenylalanine closes a CDR3 of 13 amino acids. Just CDR3 DNA is preserved here, 39 bases in frame from base 1. V and J are truncated by 5 bases and 1 base respectively, leaving an intervening sequence of 8 bases. This clonotype was obtained from a man between 40 and 49 years old in good health and CMV-seropositive. The rearrangement joined TRBV2 to TRBJ1-1, and possibly TRBD1, on 6 matching bases. Sample: PBMCs. The bases are TGTGCCAGCAGTTGGGGGCCGAACACTGAAGCTTTCTTT. Its translation reads: CASSWGPNTEAFF.